What follows is one T cell receptor beta chain and its context. The CDR3 extends over 17 amino acids. V was pared by 0 bases and J by 0 bases, with 13 bases between. Germline V gives CDR1 LGHNA, CDR2 YNFKEQ. Authors' processing steps: Reference gene primer amplification gave estimated nucleated cell counts. TCRdb's table, derived via immunoSEQ multiplex PCR, lists solely in-frame clones and lacks some. V, J and clone size were drawn from that table, and D and trimming were deduced from the DNA. This repertoire shows fewer than 150,000 clones, approximately 88% found once; its top ten account for under 15%. The data originate from a study of blood T cell repertoires in COVID-19. Whole-study context: Donors in the United States, Italy and Spain gave samples during acute or convalescent COVID-19. The analysed material was cDNA or gDNA that came from T cells, B-cell-depleted T cells, or PBMCs.

This TCR was sampled from a woman in her twenties or thirties who had recovered from COVID-19. The source material was peripheral blood. This sequence joins TRBV4-2 and TRBJ2-3, with unresolved D. CDR3 region: CASSQESSGYSTDTQYF. CDR3 bases: TGTGCCAGCAGCCAAGAGAGCTCAGGCTACAGCACAGATACGCAGTATTTT.